Given below is one T cell receptor beta chain in context. The antigen remains unidentified. Compared with germline, one end of the junction differs, possibly owing to a read error. The record originates from a study of post-analysis software for immune sequencing data. The study, taken as a whole, reports: In multiple sclerosis, normalized Chao1 diversity was significantly below that of controls. The five TRBV segments detected at higher frequency in patients than in controls included TRBV5-6, TRBV5-1 and TRBV20-1.

The CDR3 runs 12 residues. Germline V gives CDR1 DFQATT, CDR2 SNEGSKA (reference sequence). Included in the TCR beta cDNA libraries were unique molecular identifiers. TCRdb used MiXCR to reprocess the PCR reads, holding one entry per CDR3 protein. The repertoire has 750,000 to 950,000 distinct CDR3 sequences, about 43% of them found once; the top ten carry 4.9%. V usage is TRBV20-1 and J usage is TRBJ1-1; unclear D gene. Material: blood. The TCR originated in a girl aged 10 to 17 with multiple sclerosis. CDR3 coding DNA: TGCAGGGCTAGACGACAGAACACTGAAGCTTTCTTT. It encodes CRARRQNTEAFF.